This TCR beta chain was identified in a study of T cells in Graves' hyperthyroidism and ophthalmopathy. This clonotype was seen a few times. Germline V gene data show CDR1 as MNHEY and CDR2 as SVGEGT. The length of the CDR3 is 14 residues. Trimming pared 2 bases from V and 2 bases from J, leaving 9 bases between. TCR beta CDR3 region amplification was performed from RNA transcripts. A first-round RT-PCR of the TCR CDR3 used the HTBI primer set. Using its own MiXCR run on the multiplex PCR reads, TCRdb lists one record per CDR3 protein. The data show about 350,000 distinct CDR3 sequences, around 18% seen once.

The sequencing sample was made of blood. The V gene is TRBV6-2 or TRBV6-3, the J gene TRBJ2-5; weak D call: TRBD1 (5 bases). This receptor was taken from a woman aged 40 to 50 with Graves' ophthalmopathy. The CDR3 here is CASSYLRAQETQYF. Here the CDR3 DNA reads TGTGCCAGCAGTTACCTCAGGGCGCAAGAGACCCAGTACTTC.